This T cell receptor beta chain was sequenced during a study of beta chain features in type 1 diabetes. On the study more broadly: Examination covered roughly 100,000,000 sorted cells spanning all samples.

The investigators reverse transcribed all of the isolated RNA, so they sequenced expressed TCRB transcripts. Only in-frame clones appear in the TCRdb table, and some are missing; sequencing was by immunoSEQ multiplex PCR. The sample has 100,000 to 150,000 clones, 17% seen once. Overall study findings and caveats: A moderate, significant TCRB CDR3 shortening appeared in type 1 diabetes across four CD4+ subsets. Fewer junction insertions and more nucleotide deletions appeared in type 1 diabetes patients. TCRB repertoires of naive, central memory and Treg cells appeared more similar among patients than among healthy donors.

This clone has a handful of counts. Its antigen is unidentified. Sample: central memory CD4+ T cells from blood. This TCR was recovered from a young man with type 1 diabetes.

The CDR3 reads CASSPWGTSGGPMGTDTQYF. In DNA form, the CDR3 reads TGTGCCAGCAGTCCTTGGGGGACTAGCGGGGGACCCATGGGCACAGATACGCAGTATTTT. The chain links TRBV27 to TRBJ2-3, with 14 nucleotides matching TRBD2. The trim removed 5 bases at V and 1 base at J, leaving 14 bases unmatched. This CDR3 is 20 amino acids long. Germline V gene lookup returns CDR1 MNHEY and CDR2 SMNVEV (reference sequence).